This T cell receptor (beta chain) was retrieved from a study of blood T cell repertoires in COVID-19. In the study overall: Samples of COVID-19 (acute and convalescent) were obtained from the United States, Italy and Spain. The analysed material was cDNA or gDNA that came from T cells, B-cell-depleted T cells, or PBMCs.

The authors' processing: Reference gene primer amplification in the assay estimated nucleated cell counts. Here immunoSEQ multiplex PCR was the method, and the copy in TCRdb shows in-frame clones only, minus some. Clone size and the V and J calls come from that table; the DNA yielded D and trimming. The profile shows some 200,000 clones, 86% of them singletons. Trimming at V came to 0 bases and at J to 6 bases, leaving 8 bases not matched to a gene. The CDR3 totals 18 residues. Germline assignment: CDR1 SGDLS and CDR2 YYNGEE. V and J are TRBV9 and TRBJ2-3; 15 bases map to TRBD2. The sample was peripheral blood. The receptor was isolated from a woman aged 45-60 years with acute or convalescent COVID-19. The CDR3 DNA sequence: TGTGCCAGCAGCGTAGGATTTAGGACTAGCGGGAGGGAGGATACGCAGTATTTT. This translates into CASSVGFRTSGREDTQYF.